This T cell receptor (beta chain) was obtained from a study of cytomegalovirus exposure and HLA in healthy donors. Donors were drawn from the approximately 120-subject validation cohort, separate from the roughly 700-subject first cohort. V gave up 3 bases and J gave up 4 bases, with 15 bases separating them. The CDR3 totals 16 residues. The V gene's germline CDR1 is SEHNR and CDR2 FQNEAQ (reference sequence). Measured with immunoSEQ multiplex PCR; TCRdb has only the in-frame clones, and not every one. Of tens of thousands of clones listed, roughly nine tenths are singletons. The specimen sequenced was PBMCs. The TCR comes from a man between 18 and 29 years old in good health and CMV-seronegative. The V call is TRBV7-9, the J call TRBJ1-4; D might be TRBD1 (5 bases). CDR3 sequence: CASSFGVAGFNEKLFF. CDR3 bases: TGTGCCAGCAGCTTCGGCGTTGCAGGGTTTAATGAAAAACTGTTTTTT.